This T cell receptor (beta chain) was identified during a study of blood T cells in healthy people across ages. Looking at the study overall: The template switching approach captured approximately one barcoded beta molecule for every two T cells.

Whole-study findings and limits: Fewer expanded clones and more diversity marked long-lived versus aged donors. Per million T cells, the diversity of TCR beta decreased roughly linearly as age advanced.

Notes on this clonotype: The antigen is unknown.

Healthy Caucasians from Russia aged about 6 to 90 served as donors. It was with a sample-barcoded 5' primer and a J-beta primer mix that a second PCR of roughly 6 to 11 cycles was run. One entry per CDR3 protein, called by TCRdb with MiXCR from the 5' RACE reads. Of about 1.5 million distinct CDR3 sequences listed, roughly two fifths are singletons. Trimming removed 8 bases at V and 5 bases at J, with 18 bases between. Germline V gene lookup returns CDR1 MNHNS and CDR2 SASEGT. This CDR3 comprises 14 residues. V gene TRBV6-1 combines with J gene TRBJ1-2; a weak D match, TRBD1 (5 bases). Sequenced input: blood. The receptor's source is a woman aged 18-29 years in good health. The CDR3 loop reads CASVRDGPSYGYTF. The DNA for the CDR3 is TGTGCCAGCGTCCGGGACGGACCGAGTTATGGCTACACCTTC.